A single TCR beta chain is shown here with its context. Its antigen is not known. The CDR3 runs to 16 residues. CDR1 and CDR2 from the germline V gene are SQVTM and ANQGSEA. After removal of 0 bases from V and 4 bases from J, the junction contained 4 bases not matched to a gene. The source of the sample is a study of vaccination and CD4 T cells after COVID-19. Study details: Six males and four females, two Hispanic, made up the convalescents. Post-vaccine sampling followed dose two by a median roughly 65 days (range 14 to 241). Stimulation of the cells used overlapping spike peptide pools from SARS-CoV-2 and from the common cold coronaviruses HCoV-NL63, HCoV-OC43 and HCoV-229E.

As for treatment: roughly 11-day PBMC culture with coronavirus spike peptide pools or control peptides (ViraFEST assay). At days 3 and 7, half the medium was exchanged for fresh IL-2 medium. Cultured CD4+ T cell DNA underwent sequencing with the Oncomine TCR Beta short-read assay. TCRdb re-analysed the PCR reads in MiXCR, keeping a single row per CDR3 protein. The sample has 16,000 or so distinct CDR3 sequences; more than 45% are singletons. The source material was CD4+ T cells from blood, cultured in vitro. The clonotype comes from a human donor who had recovered from COVID-19. This chain joins TRBV29-1 and TRBJ2-5; 14 bases are shared with TRBD2. This CDR3 is CSVEDLGTSGGETQYF. CDR3 coding DNA: TGCAGCGTTGAAGATCTTGGGACTAGCGGGGGAGAGACCCAGTACTTC.